What follows are 20 T cell receptor beta chains derived from one specimen sequenced in a study of blood T cell repertoires in COVID-19 (TCRdb year 2020). The library was prepared using the immunoSEQ multiplex PCR assay. TCRdb's version of the immuneACCESS table is confined to in-frame rearrangements and falls short of the full clone set. An unresolved V gene accounts for under half of the shortfall where checked; the remainder is of unknown origin. This sample holds 55,000 to 80,000 clones; 70% to 90% were observed only once. In total, the top ten clones hold around 1.3% of the sample. The material sequenced was peripheral blood. All receptors come from a woman aged 60-70 years with acute or convalescent COVID-19.

The J gene is TRBJ2-5, the V gene TRBV10-2; no definite D call. The CDR3 has 11 residues. The V gene's germline CDR1 is WSHSY and CDR2 SAAADI. Trimming shortened V by 6 bases and J by 3 bases, and 5 bases separated the two germline ends. CDR3 residues: CASSVEETQYF. CDR3 bases: TGCGCCAGCAGCGTAGAAGAGACCCAGTACTTC.

V and J are TRBV19 and TRBJ2-5; unclear D gene. CDR1 LNHDA and CDR2 SQIVND come from the germline V gene (reference sequence). V lost 5 bases and J 5 bases, leaving 12 bases between the germline ends. CDR3 length equals 13 residues. CDR3 amino acids: CASSRSRWETQYF. CDR3 nucleotides: TGTGCCAGTAGTCGATCGCGTTGGGAGACCCAGTACTTC.

The CDR3 loop is CAQGQGTEKLFF. Here the CDR3 DNA reads TGTGCCCAGGGACAGGGGACCGAAAAACTGTTTTTT. The chain has TRBV30 and TRBJ1-4; 10 nucleotides line up with TRBD1. Per the germline V gene, CDR1 is GTSNPN and CDR2 is SVGIG (reference sequence). The CDR3 contains 12 residues. After removal of 8 bases from V and 8 bases from J, the junction contained 5 bases not matched to a gene. Variable domain in full (rest from reference TRBV30 and TRBJ1-4): SQTIHQWPATLVQPVGSPLSLECTVEGTSNPNLYWYRQAAGRGLQLLFYSVGIGQISSEVPQNLSASRPQDRQFILSSKKLLLSDSGFYLCAQGQGTEKLFFGSGTQLSVL.

This chain connects TRBV2 to TRBJ1-2; 8 bases map to TRBD1. Germline CDR1 and CDR2: SNHLY and FYNNEI. V lost 3 bases, J lost 4 bases, and 7 bases stayed unmatched. The CDR3 length is 15 residues. CDR3 residues: CASSDFPGGGYGYTF. The CDR3 bases are TGTGCCAGCAGTGATTTTCCAGGGGGCGGCTATGGCTACACCTTC.

The J gene is TRBJ2-5, the V gene TRBV24-1; TRBD1 matches 12 bases. The length of the CDR3 is 15 residues. Unmatched junction bases numbered 1, after V lost 2 bases and J lost 4 bases. From germline, CDR1 is KGHDR and CDR2 SFDVKD. The CDR3 DNA is TGTGCCACCAGTGATTCGGGACAGGGGGCAGAGACCCAGTACTTC. The encoded protein is CATSDSGQGAETQYF.

V and J are TRBV23-1 and TRBJ2-7, with 13 bases aligning to TRBD2. TRBV23-1 is recorded as an ORF, its role being uncertain. Germline trimming cut 6 bases from V and 3 bases from J; bases unmatched to any gene: 17. This CDR3 has 19 residues. The CDR3 is CASRQRGLAGAVGVYEQYV. CDR3 sequence (DNA): TGCGCCAGCAGGCAGAGAGGACTAGCGGGAGCTGTCGGGGTCTACGAGCAGTACGTC.

V gene TRBV25-1 combines with J gene TRBJ1-1; 9 bases align to TRBD1. V lost 9 bases and J lost 4; bases outside the gene matches: 15. The CDR3 contains 16 residues. Looked up from germline, CDR1 is MGHDK and CDR2 is SYGVNS. The CDR3 spells CASAETGGFSGTEAFF. The CDR3 nucleotides are TGTGCCAGTGCCGAGACAGGGGGTTTTTCGGGCACTGAAGCTTTCTTT.

This rearrangement joins TRBV19 to TRBJ1-1; the match to TRBD1 covers 7 bases. With 3 bases clipped from V and 0 bases from J, the junction kept 7 bases outside the gene matches. CDR3 size: 16 residues. Germline CDR1 and CDR2: LNHDA and SQIVND (reference sequence). CDR3 DNA sequence: TGTGCCAGTAGTATGGATGGGGGACAGCTGAACACTGAAGCTTTCTTT. This codes for CASSMDGGQLNTEAFF.

V gene TRBV7-2 combines with J gene TRBJ1-2; TRBD1 might be the D (6 bases). Germline V gene lookup returns CDR1 SGHTA and CDR2 FQGNSA. V was trimmed by 2 bases and J by 5 bases, leaving 12 bases between them. The CDR3 runs 14 residues. CDR3 amino acids: CASSLYDRTYGYTF. In DNA form, the CDR3 reads TGTGCCAGCAGCTTATACGACAGGACTTATGGCTACACCTTC. Full variable domain (remainder filled in from reference TRBV7-2 and TRBJ1-2): GAGVSQSPSNKVTEKGKDVELRCDPISGHTALYWYRQSLGQGLEFLIYFQGNSAPDKSGLPSDRFSAERTGGSVSTLTIQRTQQEDSAVYLCASSLYDRTYGYTFGSGTRLTVV.

The chain uses TRBV28 and TRBJ1-3; 8 bases are shared with TRBD1. Looked up from germline, CDR1 is MDHEN and CDR2 is SYDVKM. Trimming took 6 bases from V and 7 from J; bases not matched to a gene: 8. The CDR3 loop spans 14 amino acids. CDR3 loop: CASRTGQGANTIYF. For the CDR3, the DNA is TGTGCCAGCAGGACAGGGCAGGGGGCGAACACCATATATTTT.

This chain uses TRBV5-1 with TRBJ2-5; D may be TRBD2 (6 bases). CDR1 and CDR2 (germline): SGHRS, YFSETQ. Trimming pared 1 base from V and 7 bases from J, leaving 20 bases between. The CDR3 loop spans 16 amino acids. Here the CDR3 reads CASSLMQDRRGATQYF. In DNA form, the CDR3 reads TGCGCCAGCAGCTTGATGCAAGACCGCCGCGGGGCGACCCAGTACTTC.

This chain connects TRBV6-1 to TRBJ1-1; 7 bases are a match to TRBD1. The ends lost 2 bases at V and 0 bases at J; junction bases unmatched: 9. Germline V gene lookup returns CDR1 MNHNS and CDR2 SASEGT. CDR3 size: 17 residues. The DNA of the CDR3 is TGTGCCAGCAGTGAAATAACAGGAGGGGGCATGAACACTGAAGCTTTCTTT. This encodes CASSEITGGGMNTEAFF.

This rearrangement joins TRBV28 to TRBJ2-7, with D possibly TRBD2 on 6 matching bases. Between the trimmed V and J ends, which lost 6 bases and 7 bases, there was a span of 13 bases. Germline CDR1 is MDHEN and CDR2 is SYDVKM. This CDR3 has 12 amino acids. The CDR3 protein is CASRGGRWEQYV. CDR3 coding DNA: TGTGCCAGCAGGGGGGGTCGATGGGAGCAGTACGTC.

This chain uses TRBV28 with TRBJ2-1, with D maybe TRBD1 (7 bases). Trimming removed 0 bases at V and 5 bases at J, with 11 bases between. Germline values: CDR1 MDHEN, CDR2 SYDVKM. The CDR3 extends over 15 amino acids. The CDR3 DNA reads TGTGCCAGCAGTTTATGGGCGGGACAGAACAATGAGCAGTTCTTC. Protein: CASSLWAGQNNEQFF.

This clone has just one count. The V call is TRBV14, the J call TRBJ1-1, with unresolved D. The CDR3 is made up of 16 amino acids. Germline CDR1 SGHDN, CDR2 FVKESK. Trimming removed 0 bases at V and 1 base at J, with 12 bases between. The CDR3 bases are TGTGCCAGCAGCCAAGATCTTCTGAGCCCGAACACTGAAGCTTTCTTT. The encoded protein is CASSQDLLSPNTEAFF. The whole variable domain, filled in from reference TRBV14 and TRBJ1-1, reads EAGVTQFPSHSVIEKGQTVTLRCDPISGHDNLYWYRRVMGKEIKFLLHFVKESKQDESGMPNNRFLAERTGGTYSTLKVQPAELEDSGVYFCASSQDLLSPNTEAFFGQGTRLTVV.

The chain uses TRBV27 and TRBJ2-1; TRBD2 aligns across 7 bases. The trim removed 9 bases at V and 6 bases at J, leaving 14 bases unmatched. CDR1 is MNHEY, CDR2 SMNVEV, per germline (reference sequence). This CDR3 contains 15 residues. The CDR3: CASAGAGVPSNEQFF. The DNA of the CDR3 is TGTGCCAGTGCTGGGGCGGGAGTCCCGAGCAATGAGCAGTTCTTC.

This chain uses TRBV7-9 with TRBJ1-2, with TRBD1 matching 7 bases. With V trimmed by 4 bases and J by 8 bases, 16 bases remained unmatched. The CDR3 totals 16 residues. CDR1 SEHNR and CDR2 FQNEAQ come from the germline V gene (reference sequence). CDR3 coding DNA: TGTGCCAGCAGCTATAGTTTGGGACAGTCGGGCCGAGGCTACACCTTC. Translating it yields CASSYSLGQSGRGYTF.

The CDR3 coding sequence is TGCGCCAGCAGGCGGCCATCCTACGAGCAGTACGTC. Its translation: CASRRPSYEQYV. The chain couples TRBV10-1 to TRBJ2-7; D is undetermined. Germline V gives CDR1 WNHNN, CDR2 SYGVQD (reference sequence). The V end lost 6 bases, the J end lost 1 base, and 7 bases lay between the germline ends. This CDR3 contains 12 residues.

The rearrangement joins TRBV12-3 or TRBV12-4 to TRBJ2-5; TRBD1 matches 9 bases. V dropped 8 bases and J dropped 5; count of bases not matched to a gene: 6. The CDR3 totals 13 residues. This CDR3 is CASGGQGKETQYF. CDR3 nucleotide sequence: TGTGCCAGCGGAGGACAGGGGAAGGAGACCCAGTACTTC.

The chain carries TRBV5-1 and TRBJ1-2, with 10 bases that match TRBD1. Germline values: CDR1 SGHRS, CDR2 YFSETQ. The CDR3 is 18 amino acids. The junction had 12 bases not matched to a gene; V was cut back by 4 bases and J by 0 bases. The CDR3 reads CASSPPGQGNKSNYGYTF. The CDR3 nucleotides read TGCGCCAGCAGCCCACCGGGACAGGGGAACAAATCTAACTATGGCTACACCTTC.